This record covers a single T cell receptor beta chain. Its antigen is unknown. All of the donors resided in Nashville, Tennessee, and each was a Caucasian adult. TCRdb's copy holds only in-frame clones and misses some; the assay was immunoSEQ multiplex PCR. The sample lists around 350,000 clones, around 70% seen once, with about 10% in the top ten. This entry belongs to a study of shared clonotypes between healthy human individuals. Study conclusions and caveats: Non-shared clonotypes had lower generation probabilities than clonotypes shared by all four sorted-subset donors. Several donors had 5% to 6.5% of their naive CD4 clonotypes in common.

V shed 2 bases and J shed 2 bases, with 15 bases lying between them. The CDR3 runs 16 residues. From germline, CDR1 is SGHRS and CDR2 YFSETQ. The chain recombines TRBV5-1 with TRBJ2-3, with D unresolved. The sequence was collected from a man aged 25-40 years in good health. The specimen sequenced was memory CD4+ T cells sorted from blood. The subset was: CD45RA-negative fraction. The CDR3 is CASSLPDSLLTDTQYF. The CDR3 bases are TGCGCCAGCAGCTTACCCGACTCACTCCTCACAGATACGCAGTATTTT.